The 9 T cell receptor beta chains presented below share a single source sample, sequenced in a study of HIV-infected children after antiretroviral therapy interruption. The treatment is: PENTA 11 planned treatment interruption arm or continuous ART arm. The TCR library was built from RNA with a 3' RACE protocol and unique molecular identifiers. TCRdb fed the 3' RACE reads into MiXCR, producing one record per CDR3 protein. The sample holds 90,000 or so distinct CDR3 sequences, about 7.2% seen once. The material was CD45RA+ CD4+ T cells from PBMCs, pooled from several time points, obtained from a donor given antiretroviral therapy, either interrupted or continuous. The subset: naive CD4+ CD45RA+ CD45RO- T cells. These receptors all come from a pool of human donors with HIV.

The chain employs TRBV19 and TRBJ1-5; D uncertain. Deletions cut 3 bases from V and 4 bases from J, with 10 bases between. This CDR3 has 14 amino acids. Germline V gene sequence: CDR1 LNHDA, CDR2 SQIVND (reference sequence). This CDR3 reads CASSMGIQNQPQHF. The CDR3 DNA follows: TGTGCCAGTAGTATGGGAATTCAAAATCAGCCCCAGCATTTT.

In its sample, this clonotype was seen a few times. This chain joins TRBV19 and TRBJ2-7; 8 bases line up with TRBD1. The CDR3 is 16 amino acids. After removal of 4 bases from V and 2 bases from J, the junction contained 10 bases not matched to a gene. The germline CDR1 and CDR2 sequences are LNHDA and SQIVND (reference sequence). The DNA of the CDR3 is TGTGCCAGTAGTAACCCGAGAGACAGGGGAACCTACGAGCAGTACTTC. Translation gives CASSNPRDRGTYEQYF.

The rearrangement links TRBV5-1 to TRBJ2-5; D is unresolved. CDR3 length: 17 residues. Germline V gene lookup returns CDR1 SGHRS and CDR2 YFSETQ. With 2 bases removed from V and 2 bases from J, the gap between germline ends came to 19 bases. The CDR3 DNA is TGCGCCAGCAGCTTCCAGCCGAGCCAGTACGCACAAGAGACCCAGTACTTC. Its protein product is CASSFQPSQYAQETQYF.

This clonotype has at least ten counts. This chain connects TRBV7-3 to TRBJ2-2; D remains unclear. Germline loops: CDR1 SGHTA, CDR2 FQGTGA. CDR3 size: 14 residues. Trimming removed 4 bases at V and 1 base at J, with 7 bases between. CDR3 region: CASSSDWNTGELFF. In DNA form, the CDR3 reads TGTGCCAGCAGCTCAGACTGGAACACCGGGGAGCTGTTTTTT.

The sample holds many counts of this clonotype. V gene TRBV6-1 combines with J gene TRBJ1-1; no clear D. Germline V gene lookup returns CDR1 MNHNS and CDR2 SASEGT. There are 13 residues in the CDR3. Deletions cut 7 bases from V and 1 base from J, with 10 bases between. Here the CDR3 reads CASMSGRNTEAFF. CDR3 bases: TGTGCCAGCATGTCGGGCAGGAACACTGAAGCTTTCTTT.

This clonotype showed up many times. V usage is TRBV3-1 and J usage is TRBJ1-1; TRBD1 matches 7 bases. Germline CDR1 reads LGHDT; CDR2 reads YNNKEL (reference sequence). With 6 bases clipped from V and 0 bases from J, the junction kept 4 bases outside the gene matches. CDR3 length: 14 amino acids. The CDR3 bases are TGTGCCAGCAGGGGACAGAACATGAACACTGAAGCTTTCTTT. Translating gives CASRGQNMNTEAFF.

This clonotype was picked up a small number of times. This chain connects TRBV2 to TRBJ1-6; no reliable D call. Germline V gene data show CDR1 as SNHLY and CDR2 as FYNNEI. Trimming cost V 5 bases and J 0 bases, with 14 bases left between them. The CDR3 length is 17 residues. DNA of the CDR3: TGTGCCAGCAGTTCAGGAGGACGAAGCTCCTATAATTCACCCCTCCACTTT. Its protein is CASSSGGRSSYNSPLHF.

This clonotype was observed many times. The rearrangement joins TRBV12-3 or TRBV12-4 to TRBJ1-2, with D perhaps matching TRBD1 (5 bases). Trimming cost V 5 bases and J 0 bases, with 13 bases left between them. The length of the CDR3 is 15 residues. The CDR3: CASSPGRDANYGYTF. The CDR3 nucleotides read TGTGCCAGCAGTCCCGGTCGGGACGCTAACTATGGCTACACCTTC.

This clonotype was counted ten times or more. The gene calls are TRBV19 and TRBJ1-1, with D unresolved. Germline CDR1 LNHDA, CDR2 SQIVND (reference sequence). V dropped 7 bases and J dropped 3 bases, with 12 bases sitting between them. The CDR3 has 13 residues. Here the CDR3 DNA reads TGTGCCAGTAAGTTAGAGGTTTACACTGAAGCTTTCTTT. It encodes CASKLEVYTEAFF.